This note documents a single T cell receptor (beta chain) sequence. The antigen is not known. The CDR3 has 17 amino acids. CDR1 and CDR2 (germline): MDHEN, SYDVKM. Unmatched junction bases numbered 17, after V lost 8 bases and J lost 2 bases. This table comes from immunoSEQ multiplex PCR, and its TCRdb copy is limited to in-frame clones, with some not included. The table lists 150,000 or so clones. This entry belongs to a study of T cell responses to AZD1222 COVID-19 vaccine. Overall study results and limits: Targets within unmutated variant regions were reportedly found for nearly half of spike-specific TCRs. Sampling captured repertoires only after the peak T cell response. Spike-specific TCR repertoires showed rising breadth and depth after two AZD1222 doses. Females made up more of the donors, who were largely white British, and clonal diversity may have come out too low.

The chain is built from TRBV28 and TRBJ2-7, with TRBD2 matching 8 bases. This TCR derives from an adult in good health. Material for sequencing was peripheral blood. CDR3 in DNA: TGTGCCAGCGTAACCCGGGGGGGGACGGATAAAACCTACGAGCAGTACTTC. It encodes CASVTRGGTDKTYEQYF.